This TCR beta chain was found in a study of control samples from healthy donors and cancer patients. Sequenced by immunoSEQ multiplex PCR; TCRdb stores in-frame clones only, minus some. The sample carries 90,000 or so clones, 70% to 90% recorded once. The origin of this receptor is a woman aged 45-65 years with colorectal cancer. Sequences were obtained from PBMCs.

Written as DNA, the CDR3 is TGTGCCAGCAGCTTAGCAGCGGGGACTGGGGCCAACGTCCTGACTTTC. Amino acid sequence: CASSLAAGTGANVLTF. The chain employs TRBV7-2 and TRBJ2-6; 7 nucleotides match TRBD2. The CDR3 runs 16 residues. V lost 0 bases and J lost 2; bases outside the gene matches: 1. Germline assignment: CDR1 SGHTA and CDR2 FQGNSA.